The T cell receptor (beta chain) under discussion was sequenced for a study of cytomegalovirus exposure and HLA in healthy donors. General study findings and limits: A later look showed TCR association rates differing by HLA locus, highest for DRB1 and lowest for HLA-C.

60 Vbeta and 13 Jbeta primers were used in PCR. Sequencing was performed with immunoSEQ multiplex PCR; in TCRdb, only in-frame clones are kept and a portion is missing. Altogether more than 90,000 clones are present, 81% being singletons, with the ten largest covering roughly 4%. CDR1 SGHTA and CDR2 FQGNSA come from the germline V gene. Trimming removed 6 bases from V and 4 bases from J; junction bases left unmatched: 12. The CDR3 is made up of 16 amino acids. Points on this clone: Its antigen is currently unknown.

The sequence came from a woman aged 65 to 85 in good health and CMV-seropositive. V and J are TRBV7-2 and TRBJ2-1, with 7 bases matching TRBD2. The sequencing input was PBMCs. The CDR3 is CASRLTSSDQYNEQFF. The CDR3 coding sequence is TGTGCCAGCAGACTGACTAGCTCTGATCAATACAATGAGCAGTTCTTC.